This T cell receptor beta chain is drawn from a study of identical twins. With no exceptions, donors were healthy Caucasians. In this sample, this clonotype turned up many times. Its antigen is unknown. Notes on the study in general: Alpha sequences that were out-of-frame and twin-shared showed an excess of low generation probability.

Each CDR3 protein is one row after TCRdb ran MiXCR on the 5' RACE reads. The sample lists about 570,000 distinct CDR3 sequences; nearly 10% were seen once. These records were also assigned to another study, of yellow fever vaccine responses in identical twins.

The sample consisted of PBMCs. The receptor was derived from a young woman in good health.

CDR3 bases: TGTGCCAGCAGCGCCGGAAACGATCTTCCGGGACGAGAGACCCAGTACTTC. This encodes CASSAGNDLPGRETQYF. The chain is built from TRBV9 and TRBJ2-5, with D perhaps assigned TRBD1 or TRBD2 (5 bases each). CDR3 length: 17 amino acids. The V gene's germline CDR1 is SGDLS and CDR2 YYNGEE. Trimming took 3 bases from V and 4 from J, leaving 22 bases between them. Complete variable domain (other parts from reference TRBV9 and TRBJ2-5): DSGVTQTPKHLITATGQRVTLRCSPRSGDLSVYWYQQSLDQGLQFLIQYYNGEERAKGNILERFSAQQFPDLHSELNLSSLELGDSALYFCASSAGNDLPGRETQYFGPGTRLLVL.